This TCR beta chain was recovered during a study of control samples from healthy donors and cancer patients. V was cut by 0 bases and J by 0 bases, with 7 bases left in between. CDR1 SGHKS and CDR2 YYEKEE come from the germline V gene (reference sequence). The CDR3 contains 15 residues. This clone was picked up a small number of times. The protocol was immunoSEQ multiplex PCR, while the TCRdb copy is restricted to in-frame clones and leaves out a portion. The table has under 150,000 clones, around 87% seen once. The J gene is TRBJ1-5, the V gene TRBV5-5; no firm D call. The sequence came from a man in his sixties in good health. Material: blood. The CDR3 sequence: CASSLGRNSNQPQHF. The CDR3 DNA sequence: TGTGCCAGCAGCTTGGGGAGAAATAGCAATCAGCCCCAGCATTTT.